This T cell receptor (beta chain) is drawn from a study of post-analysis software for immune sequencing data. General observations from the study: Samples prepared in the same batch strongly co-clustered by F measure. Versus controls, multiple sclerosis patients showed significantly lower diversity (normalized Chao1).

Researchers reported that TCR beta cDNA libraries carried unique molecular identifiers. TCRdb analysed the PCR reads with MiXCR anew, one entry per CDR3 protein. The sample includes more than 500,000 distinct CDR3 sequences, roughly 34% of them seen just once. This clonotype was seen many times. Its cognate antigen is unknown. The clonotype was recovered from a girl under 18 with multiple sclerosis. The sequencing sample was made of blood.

This CDR3 is CASSLGGGLAGGSSYNEQFF. CDR3 bases: TGTGCCAGCAGCTTAGGTGGAGGGCTAGCGGGGGGGAGCTCCTACAATGAGCAGTTCTTC. V and J are TRBV11-2 and TRBJ2-1; 12 nucleotides line up with TRBD2. The CDR3 spans 20 residues. J gave up 0 bases and V 1 base, and 10 bases lay outside the gene matches. Germline V gene lookup returns CDR1 SGHAT and CDR2 FQNNGV.